Listed below are T cell receptor beta chains from one sample, sequenced in a study of blood T cells in healthy people across ages. Via MiXCR, TCRdb re-called the 5' RACE reads, giving one row per CDR3 protein. This sample has 1.5 million to 2 million distinct CDR3 sequences, with about two fifths found just once. The sample was blood. These receptor sequences come from a human donor in good health. CDR3s include the opening cysteine and the closing phenylalanine or tryptophan. The D gene is left open where the match is weak. Clone size is shown for a subset of rows, as once, few, many or a class of expanded clone.

j_call d_call clone_size v_call cdr3_nt cdr3_aa
TRBJ1-2 - - TRBV10-3 TGTGCCATCAGTGACCAAAGGGACCATCTATGGGGCTACACCTTC CAISDQRDHLWGYTF
TRBJ1-1 - - TRBV15 TGTGCCACCAGCAAAGGGGGGTTGACTGAAGCTTTCTTT CATSKGGLTEAFF
TRBJ2-7 TRBD2 few TRBV7-2 TGTGCCAGCAGCTTTCAGCGGGGCGCCTACGAGCAGTACTTC CASSFQRGAYEQYF
TRBJ2-1 - - TRBV5-1 TGCGCCAGCAGCTTTGCCCGGGACTCTCACTACAATGAGCAGGTCTTC CASSFARDSHYNEQVF
TRBJ1-5 TRBD1 few TRBV6-5 TGTGCCAGCAGTTACTCGCACTCCGGACAGGGGCACTATAGCAATCAGCCCCAGCATTTT CASSYSHSGQGHYSNQPQHF
TRBJ2-1 TRBD2 - TRBV3-1 TGTGCCAGCAACCAACTCGGTGGGGCGGGGGGCCAATCCTACAATGAGCAGTTCTTC CASNQLGGAGGQSYNEQFF
TRBJ1-2 - - TRBV30 TGTGCCTGGAGCGTAACCGCGACCTATGGCTACACCTTC CAWSVTATYGYTF
TRBJ2-1 TRBD1 - TRBV5-1 TGCGCCAGCAGTGGGACAGGGGAACCCTACAATGAGCAGTTCTTC CASSGTGEPYNEQFF
TRBJ2-6 - many TRBV5-1 TGTGCCAGCAGAGAGACAGGGGCCAACGTCCTGACTTTC CASRETGANVLTF
TRBJ2-7 TRBD2 - TRBV6-1 TGTGCCAGCAGTGATTGGCGGGAGATCTACGAGCAGTACTTC CASSDWREIYEQYF
TRBJ2-5 - few TRBV7-8 TGTGCCAGCAGCACTATCCGGGAGACCCAGTACTTC CASSTIRETQYF
TRBJ2-1 - - TRBV13 TGTGCCAGCAGCTTATATGGGGGTTTGGCCGATGAGCAGTTCTTC CASSLYGGLADEQFF
TRBJ2-1 - few TRBV5-5 TGTGCCAGCAGCTTGATTAGGGGTATCGACAATGAGCAGTTCTTC CASSLIRGIDNEQFF
TRBJ1-2 - - TRBV5-6 TGTGCCAGCAGCTTGGCCGTCCGGACGGATTATGGCTACACCTTC CASSLAVRTDYGYTF
TRBJ2-3 - few TRBV20-1 TGCAGTGCGGCTGGCGCGGATACGCAGTATTTT CSAAGADTQYF
TRBJ1-2 - - TRBV12-3/TRBV12-4 TGTGCCAGCAGTTTGAAGTCAGGGGCCGGTGGCTACACCTTC CASSLKSGAGGYTF
TRBJ2-7 - - TRBV7-2 TGTGCCAGCAGCTTAGGCTCCGGGCTTCATCCCTACGAGCAGTACTTC CASSLGSGLHPYEQYF
TRBJ1-2 - - TRBV28 TGTGCCAGCAGTTCTCCCTCGGAAATAACTCCTAACTATGGCTACACCTTC CASSSPSEITPNYGYTF
TRBJ2-1 TRBD1 few TRBV12-3/TRBV12-4 TGTGCCAGCAGCCTCCTCTCCCACAGGGGAGAGGAGCAGTTCTTC CASSLLSHRGEEQFF
TRBJ2-3 - - TRBV10-3 TGTGCCATCAGTTCTCCCACCTTGGGAGATACGCAGTATTTT CAISSPTLGDTQYF
TRBJ2-6 - - TRBV18 TGTGCCAGCTCACCACCGTATGCCCGACCGGAACGCCTCTCTGGGGCCAACGTCCTGACTTTC CASSPPYARPERLSGANVLTF
TRBJ2-5 - - TRBV6-5 TGTGCCAGCAGTTACAATCCCGGGTCCCGAGGGGAGACCCAGTACTTC CASSYNPGSRGETQYF
TRBJ2-7 - - TRBV5-1 TGCGCCAGCAGACTCACCTCCTACGAGCAGTACTTC CASRLTSYEQYF
TRBJ1-2 - - TRBV20-1 TGCAGTGCTAGAACAAGGGGGGGTCTTGGCTACACCTTC CSARTRGGLGYTF
TRBJ1-2 - few TRBV12-3/TRBV12-4 TGTGCCAGCAGTTTGATAAAGGGGAACTATGGCTACACCTTC CASSLIKGNYGYTF
TRBJ2-5 - - TRBV3-1 TGTGCCAGCAGCCAAGATCGCCGGGGGCCCCGGCGAGAGACCCAGTACTTC CASSQDRRGPRRETQYF
TRBJ2-7 - - TRBV12-3/TRBV12-4 TGTGCCAGCACCGTGGGTGGGACCTTACCCTACGAGCAGTACTTC CASTVGGTLPYEQYF
TRBJ2-1 - few TRBV5-1 TGCGCCAGCAGCGGCGGGACACCGAGCTCCTACAATGAGCAGTTCTTC CASSGGTPSSYNEQFF
TRBJ1-5 TRBD1 - TRBV20-1 TGCAGTGCTAGAGATAGTCAGGGTACAGGGGTTCAGCCCCAGCATTTT CSARDSQGTGVQPQHF
TRBJ1-2 TRBD1 - TRBV5-5 TGTGCCAGCAGCTTCGCTCGACGACAGGGAAACTATGGCTACACCTTC CASSFARRQGNYGYTF
TRBJ2-7 - few TRBV5-1 TGCGCCAGCAGCAACCGGGACGAGCAGTACTTC CASSNRDEQYF
TRBJ2-7 - - TRBV20-1 TGCAGTGCCCGCGGACCAGCCTACGAGCAGTACTTC CSARGPAYEQYF
TRBJ1-2 - - TRBV5-5 TGTGCCAGCAGCCCTGGGCCAACCCGCGGCTATGGCTACACCTTC CASSPGPTRGYGYTF
TRBJ1-2 - - TRBV29-1 TGCAGCGCCCAGGGTATTGACTATGGCTACACCTTC CSAQGIDYGYTF
TRBJ2-1 TRBD2 - TRBV3-1 TGTGCCAGCAGCCAAGTGGGACTAATTCCCTACAATGAGCAGTTCTTC CASSQVGLIPYNEQFF
TRBJ1-2 - - TRBV20-1 TGCAGTGCTAGAGACATCGCGACAGTAAACTATGGCTACACCTTC CSARDIATVNYGYTF
TRBJ1-2 - - TRBV27 TGTGCCAGCAGTTCACATCCCCGCTATGGCTACACCTTC CASSSHPRYGYTF
TRBJ2-1 - - TRBV7-3 TGTGCCAGTAGGAGGTGGGGAAGCTCCTACAATGAGCAGTTCTTC CASRRWGSSYNEQFF
TRBJ2-1 - - TRBV12-3/TRBV12-4 TGTGCCAGCAGTTTAGTTCTCCACGATGAGCAGTTCTTC CASSLVLHDEQFF
TRBJ2-7 TRBD2 - TRBV12-3/TRBV12-4 TGTGCCAGCAGACCTAGCGGGGGGGTCGAGCAGTACTTC CASRPSGGVEQYF
TRBJ2-1 TRBD2 - TRBV29-1 TGCAGCGTTGGTCGGGGGGGCCGGGATGAGCAGTTCTTC CSVGRGGRDEQFF
TRBJ1-1 TRBD1 few TRBV12-3/TRBV12-4 TGTGCCAGCAGTTTAGCGCAGGGGACAGGTGAAGCTTTCTTT CASSLAQGTGEAFF
TRBJ2-1 TRBD2 - TRBV5-1 TGCGCCAGCAACCATAGCGGGGGGACGTACAATGAGCAGTTCTTC CASNHSGGTYNEQFF
TRBJ2-3 - - TRBV7-8 TGTGCCAGCAGCCCTTTCGGGTGGACAGATACGCAGTATTTT CASSPFGWTDTQYF
TRBJ2-5 TRBD1 few TRBV28 TGTGCCAGCAGTATGGACAGGGTCCAAGAGACCCAGTACTTC CASSMDRVQETQYF
TRBJ1-2 TRBD1 - TRBV18 TGTGCCAGCTCACTACAACAGGGGGCAGAGGGCTACACCTTC CASSLQQGAEGYTF